Shown below are 28 T cell receptor beta chains from a single sample sequenced in a study of early T cells in non-severe SARS-CoV-2 infection. TCRdb re-called the 5' RACE reads through MiXCR, storing one row per CDR3 protein. The sample has roughly 60,000 distinct CDR3 sequences; over 10% are singletons. Sequencing was performed on whole blood. The receptor set was obtained from an adult who was a healthcare worker with PCR-confirmed SARS-CoV-2 infection or an uninfected control (not recorded which).

This clonotype came up a few times. This chain connects TRBV20-1 to TRBJ2-1; 7 positions agree with TRBD2. The CDR3 consists of 14 residues. Unmatched junction bases numbered 5, after V lost 2 bases and J lost 4 bases. Germline V gene lookup returns CDR1 DFQATT and CDR2 SNEGSKA (reference sequence). CDR3 sequence (DNA): TGCAGTGCTAGACGTGGGGGGGAGTACAATGAGCAGTTCTTC. This codes for CSARRGGEYNEQFF.

This clonotype was observed a handful of times. This sequence joins TRBV3-1 and TRBJ2-7; TRBD2 aligns across 16 bases. Germline V gene sequence: CDR1 LGHDT, CDR2 YNNKEL (reference sequence). V lost 4 bases, J lost 2 bases, and 5 bases stayed unmatched. CDR3 length equals 17 residues. For the CDR3, the DNA is TGTGCCAGCAGCCGGGGACTAGCGGGGGGGCCCGCCTACGAGCAGTACTTC. Its translation is CASSRGLAGGPAYEQYF.

In this sample, this clonotype turned up many times. V gene TRBV6-5 combines with J gene TRBJ2-1; a possible D gene is TRBD2 (6 bases). Trimming cost V 0 bases and J 4 bases, with 13 bases left between them. The CDR3 extends over 16 amino acids. Germline V gene data show CDR1 as MNHEY and CDR2 as SVGAGI. The CDR3 reads CASSYSRGGEYNEQFF. CDR3 coding DNA: TGTGCCAGCAGTTACTCGAGAGGCGGGGAGTACAATGAGCAGTTCTTC.

This clonotype was detected only a few times. The chain is built from TRBV3-1 and TRBJ2-7; tentatively, D is TRBD2 (6 bases). CDR3 size: 13 residues. Looked up from germline, CDR1 is LGHDT and CDR2 is YNNKEL (reference sequence). The ends were cut back, 1 base at V and 3 bases at J, with 7 bases in the middle. CDR3 sequence: CASSQAEGYEQYF. Here the CDR3 DNA reads TGTGCCAGCAGCCAAGCGGAGGGCTACGAGCAGTACTTC.

This clonotype was picked up many times. The V gene is TRBV20-1, the J gene TRBJ1-3, with D hard to call. Looked up from germline, CDR1 is DFQATT and CDR2 is SNEGSKA (reference sequence). V was trimmed by 5 bases and J by 0 bases, leaving 14 bases between them. There are 15 residues in the CDR3. CDR3 protein: CSAPDPRSSGNTIYF. The CDR3 DNA follows: TGCAGTGCTCCAGACCCCAGGAGCTCTGGAAACACCATATATTTT.

The rearrangement links TRBV20-1 to TRBJ2-7, with 10 bases lining up with TRBD2. The CDR3 has 15 amino acids. Germline V gene sequence: CDR1 DFQATT, CDR2 SNEGSKA (reference sequence). V dropped 5 bases and J dropped 1; count of bases not matched to a gene: 8. The CDR3, as DNA: TGCAGTGCTGATCCACAACTAGCGGGGTCCTACGAGCAGTACTTC. It codes for CSADPQLAGSYEQYF.

V gene TRBV20-1 combines with J gene TRBJ1-3; D not certain. CDR1 DFQATT and CDR2 SNEGSKA come from the germline V gene (reference sequence). Trimming stripped 0 bases from V and 0 bases from J, with 9 bases between. The CDR3 totals 15 residues. The CDR3, as DNA: TGCAGTGCTAGAGAGGGTTCTGCCTCTGGAAACACCATATATTTT. Amino acid sequence: CSAREGSASGNTIYF.

The chain links TRBV7-9 to TRBJ2-1; TRBD2 might be the D (5 bases). The CDR3 contains 15 residues. The germline V gene has CDR1 SEHNR and CDR2 FQNEAQ (reference sequence). Trimming pared 5 bases from V and 4 bases from J, leaving 15 bases between. In nucleotides, the CDR3 is TGTGCCAGCAGCCGAGGACTTCCCGATTACAATGAGCAGTTCTTC. It is translated as CASSRGLPDYNEQFF.

This clonotype was seen a handful of times. The genes are TRBV6-6 and TRBJ2-1, with D uncertain. The CDR3 spans 13 residues. The ends were cut back, 0 bases at V and 7 bases at J, with 7 bases in the middle. The germline V gene has CDR1 MNHNY and CDR2 SVGAGI (reference sequence). The CDR3 loop is CASSYSGSNEQFF. The CDR3 DNA follows: TGTGCCAGCAGTTACTCGGGATCAAATGAGCAGTTCTTC.

The chain is built from TRBV27 and TRBJ2-7; TRBD1 matches at 8 bases. The CDR3 contains 16 residues. CDR1 and CDR2 from the germline V gene are MNHEY and SMNVEV (reference sequence). V lost 2 bases and J lost 3; bases outside the gene matches: 9. CDR3 DNA sequence: TGTGCCAGCAGTTTAGGCCAGGGGGCCGGTGGCTACGAGCAGTACTTC. Its translation is CASSLGQGAGGYEQYF.

The chain uses TRBV6-6 and TRBJ1-1; 7 bases map to TRBD1. CDR1 is MNHNY, CDR2 SVGAGI, per germline (reference sequence). The junction had 16 bases not matched to a gene; V was cut back by 2 bases and J by 4 bases. This CDR3 is 18 amino acids long. Here the CDR3 reads CASSYPVLRGRVGTEAFF. The CDR3 DNA reads TGTGCCAGCAGTTACCCGGTTCTTAGGGGGCGCGTTGGCACTGAAGCTTTCTTT.

This clonotype showed up many times. The CDR3 coding sequence is TGTGCCAGCAGCCCTGGACAGTTCTCTGGAAACACCATATATTTT. This gives the protein CASSPGQFSGNTIYF. This chain uses TRBV7-6 with TRBJ1-3; the D gene is possibly TRBD1 (6 bases). CDR1 and CDR2 (germline): SGHVS, FNYEAQ. The CDR3 length is 15 residues. The V end was cut by 5 bases, the J end by 0 bases, with 11 bases between.

This clonotype showed up just a few times. The J gene is TRBJ1-1, the V gene TRBV7-9; D unclear. Trimming shortened V by 1 base and J by 4 bases, and 7 bases separated the two germline ends. The germline CDR1 and CDR2 sequences are SEHNR and FQNEAQ (reference sequence). This CDR3 contains 13 residues. As DNA, the CDR3 is TGTGCCAGCAGCTTAGAGTGGGGCACTGAAGCTTTCTTT. Its protein product is CASSLEWGTEAFF.

V is TRBV29-1 and J is TRBJ1-2; no definite D call. The germline gives CDR1 SQVTM, CDR2 ANQGSEA. The length of the CDR3 is 15 residues. The germline V and J ends were trimmed by 5 bases and 4 bases, with 20 bases remaining between them. As DNA, the CDR3 is TGCAGCGTTCCTCTGGGTCTCGGATGGGGCTATGGCTACACCTTC. It yields the protein CSVPLGLGWGYGYTF.

This clonotype has more than one count but fewer than ten. This sequence joins TRBV4-1 and TRBJ2-3; a possible D gene is TRBD2 (6 bases). CDR3 length: 18 amino acids. Germline CDR1 reads MGHRA; CDR2 reads YSYEKL. The V gene lost 3 bases and the J gene lost 2 bases, with 21 bases spanning the gap. The CDR3 region is CASSQATGTLIYTDTQYF. The DNA for the CDR3 is TGCGCCAGCAGCCAGGCGACCGGGACTCTCATCTACACAGATACGCAGTATTTT.

This clonotype was counted many times. The chain recombines TRBV10-3 with TRBJ2-3; 10 bases match TRBD1. The V gene's germline CDR1 is ENHRY and CDR2 SYGVKD. With V trimmed by 4 bases and J by 1 base, 5 bases remained unmatched. CDR3 length: 16 residues. CDR3 bases: TGTGCCATCAGTGGACCCGGGACAGGGGGCACAGATACGCAGTATTTT. Translation: CAISGPGTGGTDTQYF.

The J gene is TRBJ1-5, the V gene TRBV6-2 or TRBV6-3; D not resolved. The germline gives CDR1 MNHEY, CDR2 SVGEGT. V lost 2 bases and J 6 bases, leaving 8 bases between the germline ends. The CDR3 loop spans 13 amino acids. The CDR3 coding sequence is TGTGCCAGCAGTTACGGTACCCCTCAGCCCCAGCATTTT. Its translation: CASSYGTPQPQHF.

The CDR3 loop reads CASSLFPYEQYF. The CDR3 DNA follows: TGTGCCAGCAGCTTGTTCCCCTACGAGCAGTACTTC. The J gene is TRBJ2-7, the V gene TRBV5-4, with D uncertain. CDR1 and CDR2 from the germline V gene are SGHNT and YYREEE (reference sequence). The V gene lost 1 base and the J gene lost 2 bases, with 4 bases spanning the gap. This CDR3 comprises 12 residues.

In this sample, this clonotype turned up many times. V and J are TRBV7-9 and TRBJ2-7, with no clear D. Trimming took off 5 bases at V and 4 bases at J, with 21 bases between the two ends. The germline gives CDR1 SEHNR, CDR2 FQNEAQ (reference sequence). The CDR3 contains 16 residues. The CDR3 is CASSRHSYLPSYEQYF. The CDR3 DNA follows: TGTGCCAGCAGCCGCCACTCTTACCTTCCCTCTTACGAGCAGTACTTC.

This clonotype was observed many times. This chain uses TRBV7-6 with TRBJ2-7; 8 nucleotides match TRBD1. J gave up 0 bases and V 3 bases, and 4 bases lay outside the gene matches. CDR1 is SGHVS and CDR2 is FNYEAQ in the germline V gene. The CDR3 loop spans 15 amino acids. Written as DNA, the CDR3 is TGTGCCAGCAGCTTCGGGCAGGGGGCCTCCTACGAGCAGTACTTC. Its protein product is CASSFGQGASYEQYF.

This clonotype was seen ten or more times. The V and J genes are TRBV6-2 or TRBV6-3 and TRBJ2-3; D gene unclear. The CDR3 covers 13 residues. CDR1 and CDR2 (germline): MNHEY, SVGEGT. The ends were cut back, 6 bases at V and 2 bases at J, with 9 bases in the middle. The CDR3 DNA follows: TGTGCCAGCAGCTATAGAAACACAGATACGCAGTATTTT. This codes for CASSYRNTDTQYF.

This clonotype was seen only a few times. The chain combines TRBV11-2 with TRBJ2-2, with D uncertain. CDR3 length: 16 residues. Trimming removed 1 base at V and 4 bases at J, with 13 bases between. Per germline, CDR1 SGHAT and CDR2 FQNNGV. CDR3 region: CASSLGAPRSTGELFF. The CDR3 DNA reads as TGTGCCAGCAGCTTAGGGGCCCCTCGGAGCACCGGGGAGCTGTTTTTT.

V is TRBV5-5 and J is TRBJ1-2; the D is unclear. Trimming removed 4 bases at V and 1 base at J, with 11 bases between. This CDR3 is built from 14 residues. The germline V gene encodes CDR1 SGHKS and CDR2 YYEKEE (reference sequence). CDR3 sequence reads: CASSPMGINYGYTF. For the CDR3, the DNA is TGTGCCAGCAGCCCCATGGGCATTAACTATGGCTACACCTTC.

This chain links TRBV7-8 with TRBJ2-4, with no clear D. In germline, CDR1 is SGHVS, CDR2 FQNEAQ. Trimming took 1 base from V and 0 from J, leaving 10 bases between them. The CDR3 is 16 amino acids. The CDR3 bases are TGTGCCAGCAGCTTAGACGAGGCTCTAGCCAAAAACATTCAGTACTTC. It translates to CASSLDEALAKNIQYF.

This chain links TRBV7-2 with TRBJ2-7, with D unclear. CDR1 and CDR2 (germline): SGHTA, FQGNSA. The V gene lost 4 bases and the J gene lost 0 bases, with 16 bases spanning the gap. The CDR3 is made up of 16 amino acids. CDR3 sequence (DNA): TGTGCCAGCAGCTATATTGGACGGGCAAACTCCTACGAGCAGTACTTC. Amino acids: CASSYIGRANSYEQYF.

This clonotype was seen a handful of times. V is TRBV3-1 and J is TRBJ2-2; the D is unclear. The V gene lost 0 bases and the J gene lost 4 bases, with 15 bases spanning the gap. The CDR3 covers 17 residues. Germline V gene data show CDR1 as LGHDT and CDR2 as YNNKEL (reference sequence). CDR3: CASSQDHLGTGTGELFF. The CDR3 coding sequence is TGTGCCAGCAGCCAAGATCATCTGGGTACGGGCACCGGGGAGCTGTTTTTT. The full variable domain, in which reference TRBV3-1 and TRBJ2-2 provide the parts outside the CDR3, is DTAVSQTPKYLVTQMGNDKSIKCEQNLGHDTMYWYKQDSKKFLKIMFSYNNKELIINETVPNRFSPKSPDKAHLNLHINSLELGDSAVYFCASSQDHLGTGTGELFFGEGSRLTVL.

This clonotype was counted only a few times. The chain employs TRBV6-5 and TRBJ2-2, with D perhaps matching TRBD1 (5 bases). The CDR3 contains 12 residues. V lost 5 bases and J lost 5, with 6 bases in between. Looked up from germline, CDR1 is MNHEY and CDR2 is SVGAGI. CDR3 coding DNA: TGTGCCAGCAGTCCAGGGACCGGGGAGCTGTTTTTT. Amino acids: CASSPGTGELFF.

The rearrangement joins TRBV6-5 to TRBJ1-3; D gene ambiguous. The V gene's germline CDR1 is MNHEY and CDR2 SVGAGI. The V end was cut by 5 bases, the J end by 5 bases, with 13 bases between. The CDR3 runs 14 residues. The CDR3 is CASSTPTSRNTIYF. DNA of the CDR3: TGTGCCAGCAGTACCCCGACAAGTCGAAACACCATATATTTT.